The 20 T cell receptor beta chains in this list originate from one sample, sequenced in a study of type 1 and type 2 diabetes patients. Amplification started from genomic DNA. The TCR beta CDR3 region was amplified using 30 forward and 13 reverse primers. MiXCR, run by TCRdb on the multiplex PCR reads, gives a single entry per CDR3 protein. The sample shows under 300,000 distinct CDR3 sequences, more than 45% of them seen only once. Specimen: peripheral blood mononuclear cells (PBMCs). The source of these receptors is a man younger than 35 with type 2 diabetes.

The CDR3 protein is CATAPLAGDPDTQYF. For the CDR3, the DNA is TGTGCCACCGCTCCCCTAGCGGGGGACCCAGATACGCAGTATTTT. V usage is TRBV6-4 and J usage is TRBJ2-3, with TRBD2 matching 10 bases. The CDR3 has 15 residues. V was clipped by 10 bases and J by 4 bases; unmatched bases: 11. The germline gives CDR1 MRHNA, CDR2 SNTAGT.

The chain has TRBV7-8 and TRBJ1-2; D is unresolved. The CDR3 totals 14 residues. The V end was cut by 5 bases, the J end by 1 base, with 11 bases between. CDR1 is SGHVS and CDR2 is FQNEAQ in the germline V gene. The CDR3 bases are TGTGCCAGCAGCCCCACCACTCATAACTATGGCTACACCTTC. As protein: CASSPTTHNYGYTF.

The chain recombines TRBV2 with TRBJ2-1, with D tentatively TRBD1 (5 bases). Germline V gene sequence: CDR1 SNHLY, CDR2 FYNNEI. With 6 bases removed from V and 4 bases from J, the gap between germline ends came to 10 bases. The CDR3 is 13 residues long. The CDR3 region is CASRGPNYNEQFF. The DNA for the CDR3 is TGTGCCAGCAGGGGGCCCAATTACAATGAGCAGTTCTTC.

Worth noting for this clonotype: A much larger clone differs from this one at a single base, so this may be a read error. This sequence joins TRBV2 and TRBJ2-1; 9 nucleotides agree with TRBD2. Germline CDR1 SNHLY, CDR2 FYNNEI. V shed 3 bases, J shed 10 bases, and the junction held 10 bases outside the gene matches. CDR3 length equals 15 residues. In DNA, the CDR3 is TGTGCCAGCAGTGAGCGTAGCGGGAGCTCCTACGAGCAGTTCTTC. Translation gives CASSERSGSSYEQFF.

J is TRBJ1-1 and V is TRBV7-2, with TRBD1 identical over 9 bases. Germline lookup yields CDR1 SGHTA and CDR2 FQGNSA. V trimming: 5 bases; J trimming: 4 bases; junction bases outside the gene matches: 8. CDR3 size: 15 residues. The chain's CDR3 is CASSHWDRVFTEAFF. CDR3 DNA sequence: TGTGCCAGCAGCCATTGGGACAGGGTCTTCACTGAAGCTTTCTTT.

CDR3 sequence (DNA): TGTGCCAGCAGCTCGGGACAGGAGGTCTATGGCTACACCTTC. Translation: CASSSGQEVYGYTF. V usage is TRBV11-2 and J usage is TRBJ1-2; TRBD1 matches 8 bases. The CDR3 has 14 residues. The germline gives CDR1 SGHAT, CDR2 FQNNGV. V trimming: 4 bases; J trimming: 4 bases; junction bases outside the gene matches: 5.

J is TRBJ2-7 and V is TRBV10-1; 10 nucleotides line up with TRBD1. J was trimmed by 5 bases and V by 4 bases; bases with no gene match: 5. This CDR3 contains 14 residues. CDR1 WNHNN and CDR2 SYGVQD come from the germline V gene (reference sequence). The CDR3 sequence: CASSVGQGVHEQYF. CDR3 DNA sequence: TGCGCCAGCAGTGTCGGACAGGGGGTCCACGAGCAGTACTTC.

This chain uses TRBV6-5 with TRBJ2-7, with 8 bases fitting TRBD1. This CDR3 has 15 amino acids. The V and J ends lost 6 bases and 2 bases, in that order; junction bases with no gene match: 9. Germline values: CDR1 MNHEY, CDR2 SVGAGI. CDR3 protein: CASSHTGTGTYEQYF. CDR3 DNA sequence: TGTGCCAGCAGCCATACGGGGACAGGTACCTACGAGCAGTACTTC.

The chain employs TRBV10-1 and TRBJ2-7; 9 bases map to TRBD2. The CDR3 is 17 amino acids. J was trimmed by 2 bases and V by 6 bases; bases with no gene match: 14. Germline assignment: CDR1 WNHNN and CDR2 SYGVQD (reference sequence). The CDR3 reads CASSQGEGLAKTYEQYF. In DNA form, the CDR3 reads TGCGCCAGCAGCCAAGGGGAGGGACTAGCCAAAACCTACGAGCAGTACTTC.

With respect to this clonotype: Just one base apart from a much larger clone, this may be a read error. The chain recombines TRBV2 with TRBJ2-5, with D maybe TRBD2 (6 bases). This CDR3 spans 14 amino acids. Germline lookup yields CDR1 SNHLY and CDR2 FYNNEI. CDR3 region: CATSEWGGQETQYF. CDR3 sequence (DNA): TGTGCCACCAGTGAGTGGGGAGGCCAAGAGACCCAGTACTTC. Using reference TRBV2 and TRBJ2-5 for the parts outside the CDR3, the full variable domain is EPEVTQTPSHQVTQMGQEVILRCVPISNHLYFYWYRQILGQKVEFLVSFYNNEISEKSEIFDDQFSVERPDGSNFTLKIRSTKLEDSAMYFCATSEWGGQETQYFGPGTRLLVL.

The chain couples TRBV27 to TRBJ1-6; the D is unclear. This CDR3 contains 13 residues. Germline values: CDR1 MNHEY, CDR2 SMNVEV (reference sequence). Trimming stripped 6 bases from V and 10 bases from J, with 13 bases between. The CDR3 bases are TGTGCCAGCAGCCAACAGCGTGGCTCACCCCTCCACTTT. It specifies CASSQQRGSPLHF.

The sample holds many counts of this clonotype. The chain couples TRBV7-3 to TRBJ2-6; D is undetermined. V lost 7 bases, J lost 1 base, and 11 bases lay in between. From germline, CDR1 is SGHTA and CDR2 FQGTGA. CDR3 length equals 15 residues. CDR3 sequence (DNA): TGTGCCAGCACCGAGACTGTGTCTGGGGCCAACGTCCTGACTTTC. This encodes CASTETVSGANVLTF.

V usage is TRBV7-3 and J usage is TRBJ2-1; D remains ambiguous. Germline values: CDR1 SGHTA, CDR2 FQGTGA. The CDR3 sequence is 12 residues long. Trimming pared 2 bases from V and 9 bases from J, leaving 8 bases between. The CDR3 DNA sequence: TGTGCCAGCAGCTTATCAGGCGGTGAGCAGTTCTTC. Amino acid sequence: CASSLSGGEQFF.

V usage is TRBV4-1 and J usage is TRBJ2-1, with 12 bases matching TRBD2. V lost 3 bases and J lost 5; bases outside the gene matches: 5. This CDR3 spans 16 amino acids. Germline CDR1 is MGHRA and CDR2 is YSYEKL. CDR3 bases: TGCGCCAGCAGCCAGCCGACTAGCGGGAGAAACAATGAGCAGTTCTTC. Protein product: CASSQPTSGRNNEQFF.

The chain has TRBV6-4 and TRBJ1-6, with 10 bases aligning to TRBD1. The ends lost 7 bases at V and 10 bases at J; junction bases unmatched: 10. Germline assignment: CDR1 MRHNA and CDR2 SNTAGT. CDR3 length: 15 amino acids. The CDR3 region is CASTRDRGFGSPLHF. The CDR3, as DNA: TGTGCCAGCACCAGGGACAGGGGATTTGGGTCACCCCTCCACTTT.

This clonotype was counted a few times. The chain is built from TRBV5-1 and TRBJ2-1, with D possibly being TRBD1 or TRBD2 (6 bases each). The CDR3 length is 14 residues. CDR1 and CDR2 from the germline V gene are SGHRS and YFSETQ. Trimming left V 3 bases short and J 10 bases short, with 17 bases between. CDR3 DNA: TGCGCCAGCAGCTCCTACTACGGGGGCCGGGAGCAGTTCTTC. This encodes CASSSYYGGREQFF.

The chain employs TRBV5-1 and TRBJ2-3, with a possible D match to TRBD2 (5 bases). The CDR3 is 15 residues long. Germline CDR1 reads SGHRS; CDR2 reads YFSETQ. The V end lost 7 bases, the J end lost 5 bases, and 20 bases lay between the germline ends. The chain's CDR3 is CASGPTGSEGDTQYF. CDR3 nucleotide sequence: TGCGCCAGCGGTCCCACGGGGAGTGAGGGAGATACGCAGTATTTT.

A few counts support this clonotype. The J gene is TRBJ1-4, the V gene TRBV19; no definite D call. Germline CDR1 reads LNHDA; CDR2 reads SQIVND (reference sequence). V lost 7 bases and J lost 7, with 19 bases in between. The CDR3 length is 15 residues. CDR3 loop: CASMRKGKTGEKLFF. As DNA, the CDR3 is TGTGCCAGTATGAGGAAGGGCAAAACGGGTGAAAAACTGTTTTTT.

Details on this clonotype: The germline gene is not matched at one end of the junction; a read error may be the cause. The chain employs TRBV6-5 and TRBJ2-2, with D possibly TRBD1 on 5 matching bases. The germline V gene has CDR1 MNHEY and CDR2 SVGAGI. The CDR3 consists of 13 residues. CDR3 region: CASLDTNTRELFF. The CDR3 DNA sequence: TGTGCCAGTTTGGACACAAACACCAGGGAGCTGTTTTTT.

This clonotype has a handful of counts. The chain links TRBV30 to TRBJ1-1; D is unresolved. Trimming left V 4 bases short and J 11 bases short, with 17 bases between. The germline V gene has CDR1 GTSNPN and CDR2 SVGIG (reference sequence). The CDR3 is made up of 12 amino acids. CDR3 nucleotide sequence: TGTGCCTGGAATACGGGCGCGGGTGTCGCTTTCTTT. This gives the protein CAWNTGAGVAFF. Full variable domain (rest looked up from reference TRBV30 and TRBJ1-1): SQTIHQWPATLVQPVGSPLSLECTVEGTSNPNLYWYRQAAGRGLQLLFYSVGIGQISSEVPQNLSASRPQDRQFILSSKKLLLSDSGFYLCAWNTGAGVAFFGQGTRLTVV.